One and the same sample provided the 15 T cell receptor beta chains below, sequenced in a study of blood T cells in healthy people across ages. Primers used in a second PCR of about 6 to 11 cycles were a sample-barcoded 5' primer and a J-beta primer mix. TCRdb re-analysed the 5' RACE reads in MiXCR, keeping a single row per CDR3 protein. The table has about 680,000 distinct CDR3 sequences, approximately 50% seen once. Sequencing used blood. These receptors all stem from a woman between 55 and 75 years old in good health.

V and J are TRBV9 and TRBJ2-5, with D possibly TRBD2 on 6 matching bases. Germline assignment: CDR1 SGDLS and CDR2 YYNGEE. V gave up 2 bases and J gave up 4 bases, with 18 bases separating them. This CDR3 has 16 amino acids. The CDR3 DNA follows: TGTGCCAGCAGCGTCCTTAGCGGAGCGAGAGGAGAGACCCAGTACTTC. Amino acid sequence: CASSVLSGARGETQYF.

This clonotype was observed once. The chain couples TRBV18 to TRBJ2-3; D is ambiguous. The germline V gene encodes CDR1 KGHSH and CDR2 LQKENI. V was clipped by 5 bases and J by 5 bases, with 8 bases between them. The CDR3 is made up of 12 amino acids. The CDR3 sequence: CASSFGRDTQYF. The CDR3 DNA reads TGTGCCAGCTCATTCGGCAGAGATACGCAGTATTTT.

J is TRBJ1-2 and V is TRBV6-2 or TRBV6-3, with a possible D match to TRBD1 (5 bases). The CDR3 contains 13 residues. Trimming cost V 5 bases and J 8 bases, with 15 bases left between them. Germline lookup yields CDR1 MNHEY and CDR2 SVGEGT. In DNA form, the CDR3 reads TGTGCCAGCAGTAACTACGGACAAGGAGGCTACACCTTC. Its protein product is CASSNYGQGGYTF.

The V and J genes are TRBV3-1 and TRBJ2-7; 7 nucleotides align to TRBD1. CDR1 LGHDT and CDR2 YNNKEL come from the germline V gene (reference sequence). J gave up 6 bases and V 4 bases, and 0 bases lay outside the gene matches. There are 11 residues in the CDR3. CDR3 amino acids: CASSRQGEQYF. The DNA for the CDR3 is TGTGCCAGCAGCCGACAGGGCGAGCAGTACTTC.

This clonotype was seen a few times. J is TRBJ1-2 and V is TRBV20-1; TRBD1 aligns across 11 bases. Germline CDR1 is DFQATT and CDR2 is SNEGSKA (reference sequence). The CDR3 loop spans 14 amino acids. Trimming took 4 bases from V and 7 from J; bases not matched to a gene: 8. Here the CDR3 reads CSAISPGQGGGYTF. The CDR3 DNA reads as TGCAGTGCTATAAGTCCGGGACAGGGGGGTGGCTACACCTTC.

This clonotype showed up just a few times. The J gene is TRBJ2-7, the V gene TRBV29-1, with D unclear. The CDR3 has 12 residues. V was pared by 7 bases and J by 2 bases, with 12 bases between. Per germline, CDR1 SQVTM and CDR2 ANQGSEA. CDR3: CSAVLDTYEQYF. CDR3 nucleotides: TGCAGCGCCGTTTTAGATACCTACGAGCAGTACTTC.

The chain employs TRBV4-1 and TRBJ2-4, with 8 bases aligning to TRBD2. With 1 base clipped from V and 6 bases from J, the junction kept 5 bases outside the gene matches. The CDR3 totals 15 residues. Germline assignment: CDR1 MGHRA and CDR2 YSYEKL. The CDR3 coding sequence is TGCGCCAGCAGCCAAGTTAGCGGGACGCGAAACATTCAGTACTTC. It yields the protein CASSQVSGTRNIQYF.

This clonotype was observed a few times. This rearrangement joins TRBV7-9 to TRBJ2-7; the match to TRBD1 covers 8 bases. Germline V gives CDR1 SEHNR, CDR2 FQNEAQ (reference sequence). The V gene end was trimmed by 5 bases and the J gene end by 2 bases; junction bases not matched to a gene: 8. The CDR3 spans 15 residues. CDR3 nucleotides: TGTGCCAGCAGCGACCGCCGGGACAGGCCCTACGAGCAGTACTTC. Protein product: CASSDRRDRPYEQYF. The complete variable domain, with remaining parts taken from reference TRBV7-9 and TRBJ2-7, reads DTGVSQNPRHKITKRGQNVTFRCDPISEHNRLYWYRQTLGQGPEFLTYFQNEAQLEKSRLLSDRFSAERPKGSFSTLEIQRTEQGDSAMYLCASSDRRDRPYEQYFGPGTRLTVT.

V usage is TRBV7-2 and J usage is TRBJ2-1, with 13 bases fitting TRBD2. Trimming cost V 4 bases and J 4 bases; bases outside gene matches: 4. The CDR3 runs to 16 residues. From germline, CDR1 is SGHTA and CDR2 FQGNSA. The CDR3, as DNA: TGTGCCAGCAGCTCGGGACTAGCGGGAAGGTACAATGAGCAGTTCTTC. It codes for CASSSGLAGRYNEQFF. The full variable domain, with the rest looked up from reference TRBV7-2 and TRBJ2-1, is GAGVSQSPSNKVTEKGKDVELRCDPISGHTALYWYRQSLGQGLEFLIYFQGNSAPDKSGLPSDRFSAERTGGSVSTLTIQRTQQEDSAVYLCASSSGLAGRYNEQFFGPGTRLTVL.

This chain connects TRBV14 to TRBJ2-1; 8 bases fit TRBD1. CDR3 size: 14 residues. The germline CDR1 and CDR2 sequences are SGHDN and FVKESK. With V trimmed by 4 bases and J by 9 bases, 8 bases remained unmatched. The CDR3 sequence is CASSLRTGYGEQFF. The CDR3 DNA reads TGTGCCAGCAGCCTAAGGACAGGGTATGGTGAGCAGTTCTTC.

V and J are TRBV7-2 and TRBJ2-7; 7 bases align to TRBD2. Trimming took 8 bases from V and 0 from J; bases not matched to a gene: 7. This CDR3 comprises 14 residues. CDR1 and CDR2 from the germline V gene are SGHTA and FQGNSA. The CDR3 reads CASGRGGSSYEQYF. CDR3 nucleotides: TGTGCCAGCGGAAGGGGCGGGAGCTCCTACGAGCAGTACTTC.

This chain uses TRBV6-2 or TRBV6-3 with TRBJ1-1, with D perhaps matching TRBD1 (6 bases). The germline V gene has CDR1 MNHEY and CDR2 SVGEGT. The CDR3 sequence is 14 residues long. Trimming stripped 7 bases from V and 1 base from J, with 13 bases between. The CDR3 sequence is CASINRDKNTEAFF. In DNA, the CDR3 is TGTGCCAGCATCAACAGGGATAAGAACACTGAAGCTTTCTTT.

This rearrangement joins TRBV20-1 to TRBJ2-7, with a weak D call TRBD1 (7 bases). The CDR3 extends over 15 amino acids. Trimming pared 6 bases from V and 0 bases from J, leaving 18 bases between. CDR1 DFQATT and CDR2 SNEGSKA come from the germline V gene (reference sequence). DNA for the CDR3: TGCAGTGCGCCCCTTCAGGGGGGCAGCTCCTACGAGCAGTACTTC. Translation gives CSAPLQGGSSYEQYF.

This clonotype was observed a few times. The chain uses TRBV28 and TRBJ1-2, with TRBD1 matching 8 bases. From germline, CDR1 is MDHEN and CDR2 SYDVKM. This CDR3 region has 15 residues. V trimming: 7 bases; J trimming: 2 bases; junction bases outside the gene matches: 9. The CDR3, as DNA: TGTGCCAGCAACCCTCAGGGGACAGGCAACTATGGCTACACCTTC. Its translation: CASNPQGTGNYGYTF.

The CDR3 DNA reads as TGTGCCAGCAGTCCTAGAGGGGATCCCGGGGAGCTGTTTTTT. Translated, it gives CASSPRGDPGELFF. The chain combines TRBV28 with TRBJ2-2; D could derive from TRBD1 or TRBD2 (5 bases each). This CDR3 region has 14 residues. Germline CDR1 reads MDHEN; CDR2 reads SYDVKM. V gave up 5 bases and J gave up 6 bases, with 13 bases separating them.